Reported below is one TCR beta chain. Its antigen is unidentified. TCRdb recomputed calls from the PCR reads with MiXCR, one row per CDR3 protein. This table has roughly 25,000 distinct CDR3 sequences, under 65% appearing once. These data originate in a study of vaccination and CD4 T cells after COVID-19. Study summary: Two of the convalescents were Hispanic, and convalescents were six males and four females. Blood was drawn a median about 75 days post second dose, range 14 to 241. Study results and limitations: Convalescent patients had 304 of 307 vaccine-specific clones showing spike mono-reactivity. Post-vaccination, and not before, a median roughly 90% of reactive clones appeared in convalescent patients.

The length of the CDR3 is 17 residues. CDR1 and CDR2 (germline): SGHTA, FQGTGA. V lost 5 bases and J 6 bases, leaving 24 bases between the germline ends. This clonotype was sampled from a human donor who had recovered from COVID-19. The specimen was CD4+ T cells from blood, collected before SARS-CoV-2 vaccination. The chain joins TRBV7-3 to TRBJ2-3, with D perhaps matching TRBD1 (6 bases). CDR3 DNA sequence: TGTGCCAGCAGCCTAAACACAGGGATCCCAACTAAGGATACGCAGTATTTT. This sequence encodes CASSLNTGIPTKDTQYF. The full variable domain, in which reference TRBV7-3 and TRBJ2-3 provide the parts outside the CDR3, is GAGVSQTPSNKVTEKGKYVELRCDPISGHTALYWYRQSLGQGPEFLIYFQGTGAADDSGLPNDRFFAVRPEGSVSTLKIQRTERGDSAVYLCASSLNTGIPTKDTQYFGPGTRLTVL.